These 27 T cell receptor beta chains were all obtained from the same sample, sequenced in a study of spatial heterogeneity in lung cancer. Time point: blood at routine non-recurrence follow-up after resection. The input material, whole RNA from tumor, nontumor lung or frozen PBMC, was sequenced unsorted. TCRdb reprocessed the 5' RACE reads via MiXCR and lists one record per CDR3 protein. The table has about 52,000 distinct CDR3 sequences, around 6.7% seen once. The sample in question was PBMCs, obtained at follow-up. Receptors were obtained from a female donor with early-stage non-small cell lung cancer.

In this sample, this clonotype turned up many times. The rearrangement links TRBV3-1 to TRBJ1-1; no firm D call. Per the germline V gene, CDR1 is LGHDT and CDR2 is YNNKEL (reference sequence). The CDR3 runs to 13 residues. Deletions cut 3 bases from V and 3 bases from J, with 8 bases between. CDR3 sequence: CASSHGGYTEAFF. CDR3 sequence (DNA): TGTGCCAGCAGCCATGGAGGGTACACTGAAGCTTTCTTT.

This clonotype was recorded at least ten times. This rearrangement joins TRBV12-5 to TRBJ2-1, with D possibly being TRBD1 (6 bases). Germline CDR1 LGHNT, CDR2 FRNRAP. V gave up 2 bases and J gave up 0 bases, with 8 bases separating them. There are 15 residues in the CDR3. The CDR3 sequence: CASGLQGSSYNEQFF. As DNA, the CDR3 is TGTGCTAGTGGTTTGCAGGGGAGCTCCTACAATGAGCAGTTCTTC.

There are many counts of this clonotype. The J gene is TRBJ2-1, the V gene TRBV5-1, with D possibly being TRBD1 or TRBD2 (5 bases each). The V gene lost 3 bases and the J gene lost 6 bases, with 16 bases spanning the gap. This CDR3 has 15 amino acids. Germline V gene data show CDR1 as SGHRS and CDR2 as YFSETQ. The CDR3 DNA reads TGCGCCAGCAGCTCGGGACGGGCCGATGGCAATGAGCAGTTCTTC. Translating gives CASSSGRADGNEQFF. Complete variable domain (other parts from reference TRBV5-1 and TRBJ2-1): KAGVTQTPRYLIKTRGQQVTLSCSPISGHRSVSWYQQTPGQGLQFLFEYFSETQRNKGNFPGRFSGRQFSNSRSEMNVSTLELGDSALYLCASSSGRADGNEQFFGPGTRLTVL.

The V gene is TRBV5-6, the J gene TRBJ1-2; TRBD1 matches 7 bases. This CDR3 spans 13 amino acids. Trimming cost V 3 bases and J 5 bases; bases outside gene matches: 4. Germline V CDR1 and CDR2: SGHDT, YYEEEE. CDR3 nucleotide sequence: TGTGCCAGCAGCTCGGGACAGATTTATGGCTACACCTTC. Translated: CASSSGQIYGYTF.

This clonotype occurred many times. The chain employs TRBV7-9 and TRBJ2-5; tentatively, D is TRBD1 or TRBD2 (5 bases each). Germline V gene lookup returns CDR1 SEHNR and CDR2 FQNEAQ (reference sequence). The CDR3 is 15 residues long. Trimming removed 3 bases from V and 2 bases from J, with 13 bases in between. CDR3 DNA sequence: TGTGCCAGCAGCTTCTCGGGGCGAGGGCAAGAGACCCAGTACTTC. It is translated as CASSFSGRGQETQYF. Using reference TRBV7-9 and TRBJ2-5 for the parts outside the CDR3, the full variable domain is DTGVSQNPRHKITKRGQNVTFRCDPISEHNRLYWYRQTLGQGPEFLTYFQNEAQLEKSRLLSDRFSAERPKGSFSTLEIQRTEQGDSAMYLCASSFSGRGQETQYFGPGTRLLVL.

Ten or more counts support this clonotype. CDR3 protein: CSARPEYTDTQYF. The DNA for the CDR3 is TGCAGTGCTAGGCCCGAGTACACAGATACGCAGTATTTT. The chain has TRBV20-1 and TRBJ2-3; D remains ambiguous. This CDR3 region has 13 residues. Trimming stripped 3 bases from V and 2 bases from J, with 9 bases between. The germline gives CDR1 DFQATT, CDR2 SNEGSKA (reference sequence).

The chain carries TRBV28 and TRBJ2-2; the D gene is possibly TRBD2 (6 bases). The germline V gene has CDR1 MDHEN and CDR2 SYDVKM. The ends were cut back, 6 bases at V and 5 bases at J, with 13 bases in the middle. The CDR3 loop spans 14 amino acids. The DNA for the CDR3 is TGTGCCAGCAGCACGCTAGCGTGGACCGGGGAGCTGTTTTTT. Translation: CASSTLAWTGELFF.

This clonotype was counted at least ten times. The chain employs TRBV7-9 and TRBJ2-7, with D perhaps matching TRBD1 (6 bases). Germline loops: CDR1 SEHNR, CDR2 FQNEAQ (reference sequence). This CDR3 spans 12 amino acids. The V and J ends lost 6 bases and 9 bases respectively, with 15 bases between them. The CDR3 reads CASSTQGSGQYF. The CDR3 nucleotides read TGTGCCAGCAGTACTCAGGGGTCAGGGCAGTACTTC.

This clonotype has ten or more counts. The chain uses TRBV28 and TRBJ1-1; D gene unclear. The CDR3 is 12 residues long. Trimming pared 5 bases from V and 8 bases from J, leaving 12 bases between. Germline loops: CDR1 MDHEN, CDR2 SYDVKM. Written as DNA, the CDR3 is TGTGCCAGCAGTCCCCCGATTCTCGAAGCTTTCTTT. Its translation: CASSPPILEAFF.

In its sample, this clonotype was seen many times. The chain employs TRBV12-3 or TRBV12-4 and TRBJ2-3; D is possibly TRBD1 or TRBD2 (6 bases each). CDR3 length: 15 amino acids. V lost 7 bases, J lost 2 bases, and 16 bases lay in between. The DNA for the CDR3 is TGTGCCAGCAAGGGAGGACAGACGAACACAGATACGCAGTATTTT. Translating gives CASKGGQTNTDTQYF.

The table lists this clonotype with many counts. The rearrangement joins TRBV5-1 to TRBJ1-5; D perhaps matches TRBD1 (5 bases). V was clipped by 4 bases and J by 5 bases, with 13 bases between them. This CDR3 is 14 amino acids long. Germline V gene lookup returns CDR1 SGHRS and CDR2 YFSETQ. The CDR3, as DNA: TGCGCCAGCAGCCCCTCGACGGGGGATCAGCCCCAGCATTTT. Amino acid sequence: CASSPSTGDQPQHF.

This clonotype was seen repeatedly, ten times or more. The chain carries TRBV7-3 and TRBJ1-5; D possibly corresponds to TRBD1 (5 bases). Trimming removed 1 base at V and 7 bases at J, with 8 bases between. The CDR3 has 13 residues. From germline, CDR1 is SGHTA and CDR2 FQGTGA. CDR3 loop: CASSLSQGQPQHF. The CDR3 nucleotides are TGTGCCAGCAGCTTAAGTCAGGGACAGCCCCAGCATTTT.

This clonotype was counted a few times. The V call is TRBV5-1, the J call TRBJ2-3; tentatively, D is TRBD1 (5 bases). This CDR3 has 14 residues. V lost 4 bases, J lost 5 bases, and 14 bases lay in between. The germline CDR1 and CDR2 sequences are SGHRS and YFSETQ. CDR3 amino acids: CASSRSRVEDTQYF. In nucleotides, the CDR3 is TGCGCCAGCAGCCGGAGCAGGGTTGAAGATACGCAGTATTTT.

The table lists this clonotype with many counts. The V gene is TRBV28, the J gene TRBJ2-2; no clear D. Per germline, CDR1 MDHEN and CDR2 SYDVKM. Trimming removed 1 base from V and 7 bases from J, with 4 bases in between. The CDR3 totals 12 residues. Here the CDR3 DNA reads TGTGCCAGCAGTTTATTATTCGGGGAGCTGTTTTTT. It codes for CASSLLFGELFF.

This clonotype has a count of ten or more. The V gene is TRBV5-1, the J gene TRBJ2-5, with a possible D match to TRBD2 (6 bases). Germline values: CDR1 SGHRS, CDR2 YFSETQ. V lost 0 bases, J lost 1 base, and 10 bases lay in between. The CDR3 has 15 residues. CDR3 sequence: CASSLAGVTQETQYF. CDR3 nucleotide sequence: TGCGCCAGCAGCTTGGCGGGGGTCACCCAAGAGACCCAGTACTTC.

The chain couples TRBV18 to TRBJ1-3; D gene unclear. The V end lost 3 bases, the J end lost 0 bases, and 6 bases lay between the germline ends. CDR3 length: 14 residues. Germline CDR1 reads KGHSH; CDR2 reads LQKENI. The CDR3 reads CASSPDVSGNTIYF. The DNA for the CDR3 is TGTGCCAGCTCACCGGACGTCTCTGGAAACACCATATATTTT.

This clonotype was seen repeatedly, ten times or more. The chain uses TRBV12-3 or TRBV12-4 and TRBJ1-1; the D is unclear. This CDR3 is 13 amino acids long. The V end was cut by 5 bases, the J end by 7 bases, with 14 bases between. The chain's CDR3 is CASSITDLGEAFF. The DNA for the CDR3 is TGTGCCAGCAGTATAACGGACCTAGGTGAAGCTTTCTTT.

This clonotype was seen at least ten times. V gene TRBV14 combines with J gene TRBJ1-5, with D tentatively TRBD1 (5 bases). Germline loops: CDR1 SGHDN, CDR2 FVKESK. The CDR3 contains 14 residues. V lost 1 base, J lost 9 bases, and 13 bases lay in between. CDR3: CASSQGGASWPQHF. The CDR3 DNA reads TGTGCCAGCAGCCAAGGAGGGGCGTCCTGGCCCCAGCATTTT.

CDR3 bases: TGCGCCAGCAGCTTGGAACTAGTGGGGTCCGGGGAGCTGTTTTTT. Encoded protein: CASSLELVGSGELFF. The chain carries TRBV5-1 and TRBJ2-2; a possible D gene is TRBD2 (5 bases). The CDR3 is 15 amino acids. Germline CDR1 is SGHRS and CDR2 is YFSETQ. Trimming pared 0 bases from V and 6 bases from J, leaving 12 bases between. Combining the CDR3 with reference TRBV5-1 and TRBJ2-2 gives the whole variable domain KAGVTQTPRYLIKTRGQQVTLSCSPISGHRSVSWYQQTPGQGLQFLFEYFSETQRNKGNFPGRFSGRQFSNSRSEMNVSTLELGDSALYLCASSLELVGSGELFFGEGSRLTVL.

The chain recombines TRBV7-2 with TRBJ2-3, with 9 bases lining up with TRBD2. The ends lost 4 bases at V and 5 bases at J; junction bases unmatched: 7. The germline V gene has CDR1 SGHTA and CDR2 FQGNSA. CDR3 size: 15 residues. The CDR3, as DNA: TGTGCCAGCAGCTCGGCGGGGGGGGCCGGAGATACGCAGTATTTT. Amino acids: CASSSAGGAGDTQYF.

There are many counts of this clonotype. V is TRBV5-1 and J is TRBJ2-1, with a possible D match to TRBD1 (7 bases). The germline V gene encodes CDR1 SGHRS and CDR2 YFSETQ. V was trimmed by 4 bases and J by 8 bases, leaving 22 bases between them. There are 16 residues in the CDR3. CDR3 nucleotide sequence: TGCGCCAGCAGCGGAGGGGGCGCGATCCGAACAGATGAGCAGTTCTTC. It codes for CASSGGGAIRTDEQFF.

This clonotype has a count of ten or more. CDR3 residues: CASTPGRAYNEQFF. CDR3 coding DNA: TGTGCCAGCACTCCTGGGAGGGCTTACAATGAGCAGTTCTTC. This chain links TRBV28 with TRBJ2-1, with 7 bases that match TRBD2. V was pared by 7 bases and J by 4 bases, with 7 bases of the junction left unmatched. The CDR3 is made up of 14 amino acids. The germline CDR1 and CDR2 sequences are MDHEN and SYDVKM. Variable domain in full (rest from reference TRBV28 and TRBJ2-1): DVKVTQSSRYLVKRTGEKVFLECVQDMDHENMFWYRQDPGLGLRLIYFSYDVKMKEKGDIPEGYSVSREKKERFSLILESASTNQTSMYLCASTPGRAYNEQFFGPGTRLTVL.

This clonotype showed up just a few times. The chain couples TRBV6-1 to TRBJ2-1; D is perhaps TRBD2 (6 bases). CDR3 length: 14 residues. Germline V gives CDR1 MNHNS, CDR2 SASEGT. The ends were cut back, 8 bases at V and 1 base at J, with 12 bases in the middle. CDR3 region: CASHRGSSYNEQFF. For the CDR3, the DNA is TGTGCCAGCCACCGGGGGTCATCCTACAATGAGCAGTTCTTC.

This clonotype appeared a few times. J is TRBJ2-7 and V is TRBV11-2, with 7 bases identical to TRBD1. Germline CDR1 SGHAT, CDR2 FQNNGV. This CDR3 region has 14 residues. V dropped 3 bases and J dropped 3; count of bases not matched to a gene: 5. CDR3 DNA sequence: TGTGCCAGCAGCTTTAACAGGGGAGACTACGAGCAGTACTTC. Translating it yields CASSFNRGDYEQYF.

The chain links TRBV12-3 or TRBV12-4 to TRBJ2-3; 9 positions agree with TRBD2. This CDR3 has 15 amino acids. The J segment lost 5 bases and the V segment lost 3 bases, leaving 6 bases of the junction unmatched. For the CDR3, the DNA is TGTGCCAGCAGTTTCCGCGGGGGGGCCGTAGATACGCAGTATTTT. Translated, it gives CASSFRGGAVDTQYF.

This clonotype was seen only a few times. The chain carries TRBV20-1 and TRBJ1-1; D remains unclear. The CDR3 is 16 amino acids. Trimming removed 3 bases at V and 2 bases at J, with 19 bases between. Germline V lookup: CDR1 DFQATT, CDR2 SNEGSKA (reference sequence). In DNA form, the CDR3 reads TGCAGTGCTAGCCTCGTAGGGCAGAGTTATAACACTGAAGCTTTCTTT. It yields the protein CSASLVGQSYNTEAFF.

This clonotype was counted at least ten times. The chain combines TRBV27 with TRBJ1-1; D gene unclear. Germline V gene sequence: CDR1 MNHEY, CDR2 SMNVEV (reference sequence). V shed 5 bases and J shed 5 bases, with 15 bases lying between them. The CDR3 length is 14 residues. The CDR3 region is CASSPPGLGTEAFF. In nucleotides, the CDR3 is TGTGCCAGCAGTCCTCCGGGCCTGGGGACTGAAGCTTTCTTT.